The 22 T cell receptor beta chains below all came from one sample that was sequenced in a study of T cell repertoires in cytomegalovirus infection. One entry per CDR3 protein results from TCRdb running MiXCR on the reads. The data contain 200,000 to 300,000 distinct CDR3 sequences, roughly 10% of them singletons. The sequenced sample was PBMCs. Receptors were obtained from a human donor in good health (CMV status not recorded). Some clones in this sample may be carry-over from other donors' samples.

This clonotype was recorded many times. The DNA of the CDR3 is TGTGCCAGCCGATACAACAGGGATGATATGGGAAATTCACCCCTCCACTTT. Residues: CASRYNRDDMGNSPLHF. The chain joins TRBV19 to TRBJ1-6, with D possibly being TRBD1 (6 bases). Trimming pared 9 bases from V and 7 bases from J, leaving 25 bases between. CDR1 and CDR2 (germline): LNHDA, SQIVND (reference sequence). CDR3 length equals 17 residues.

CDR3 region: CASRPGRNNSPLHF. CDR3 nucleotide sequence: TGTGCCAGCAGACCTGGACGGAATAATTCACCCCTCCACTTT. The chain recombines TRBV6-6 with TRBJ1-6; D unclear. Germline V CDR1 and CDR2: MNHNY, SVGAGI (reference sequence). V lost 6 bases to trimming and J lost 5 bases, with 11 bases between them. This CDR3 contains 14 residues.

In this sample, this clonotype turned up many times. This chain connects TRBV12-3 or TRBV12-4 to TRBJ2-1; 12 nucleotides agree with TRBD2. CDR3 length: 16 amino acids. The V segment lost 2 bases and the J segment 6 bases; nucleotides outside the gene matches: 5. CDR3 sequence (DNA): TGTGCCAGCAGTTTAAAGCTAGCGGGGGGGCCCAATGAGCAGTTCTTC. Amino acids: CASSLKLAGGPNEQFF.

The CDR3, as DNA: TGTGCCAGTAGTAAGTTTACAGGGGAAGGCAATGAGCAGTTCTTC. Protein product: CASSKFTGEGNEQFF. The chain uses TRBV19 and TRBJ2-1; 7 positions match TRBD1. There are 15 residues in the CDR3. Unmatched junction bases numbered 9, after V lost 4 bases and J lost 6 bases. Germline values: CDR1 LNHDA, CDR2 SQIVND (reference sequence).

This clonotype was recorded a few times. In DNA form, the CDR3 reads TGTGCCAGCGCCCCAGGGAACTATGGCTACACCTTC. It encodes CASAPGNYGYTF. The gene calls are TRBV6-2 or TRBV6-3 and TRBJ1-2; the D gene is possibly TRBD1 (5 bases). V lost 8 bases to trimming and J lost 2 bases, with 9 bases between them. This CDR3 spans 12 amino acids. From germline, CDR1 is MNHEY and CDR2 SVGEGT.

This clonotype was detected many times. The V call is TRBV7-9, the J call TRBJ2-7; D call uncertain. The CDR3 is made up of 14 amino acids. Trimming removed 5 bases at V and 6 bases at J, with 17 bases between. From germline, CDR1 is SEHNR and CDR2 FQNEAQ (reference sequence). The CDR3 coding sequence is TGTGCCAGCAGCCCCCGGGCCCAACCCCTCGAGCAGTACTTC. Encoded protein: CASSPRAQPLEQYF.

Ten or more counts support this clonotype. V usage is TRBV7-2 and J usage is TRBJ2-1; D possibly corresponds to TRBD2 (6 bases). Germline V lookup: CDR1 SGHTA, CDR2 FQGNSA. Trimming removed 0 bases from V and 9 bases from J, with 12 bases in between. This CDR3 region has 14 residues. The CDR3 DNA follows: TGTGCCAGCAGCTTAGCGTCTAGCGAAGGTGAGCAGTTCTTC. Protein sequence: CASSLASSEGEQFF.

This clonotype was counted ten times or more. This chain connects TRBV6-5 to TRBJ1-2; 8 bases are a match to TRBD1. J was trimmed by 5 bases and V by 5 bases; bases with no gene match: 10. CDR3 length: 15 amino acids. Germline loops: CDR1 MNHEY, CDR2 SVGAGI. CDR3 region: CASSDQQGGDYGYTF. For the CDR3, the DNA is TGTGCCAGCAGTGACCAACAGGGGGGAGATTATGGCTACACCTTC.

The chain couples TRBV6-2 or TRBV6-3 to TRBJ1-1, with a possible D match to TRBD1 (6 bases). Trimming left V 7 bases short and J 8 bases short, with 17 bases between. CDR1 and CDR2 from the germline V gene are MNHEY and SVGEGT. The CDR3 is made up of 13 amino acids. CDR3 in DNA: TGTGCCAGCACCCGGACAGACCGAGGAGAAGCTTTCTTT. It codes for CASTRTDRGEAFF.

The table lists this clonotype with many counts. This sequence joins TRBV12-5 and TRBJ1-4; TRBD1 is a possible D gene (6 bases). Trimming removed 0 bases at V and 5 bases at J, with 19 bases between. The length of the CDR3 is 18 residues. Germline lookup yields CDR1 LGHNT and CDR2 FRNRAP. The CDR3 nucleotides are TGTGCTAGTGGTTTGGTGCCGTTAGGACAGCCAGAAAATGAAAAACTGTTTTTT. Residues: CASGLVPLGQPENEKLFF.

This clonotype was detected ten times or more. V usage is TRBV5-6 and J usage is TRBJ1-4, with 9 bases aligning to TRBD1. V lost 4 bases to trimming and J lost 0 bases; unmatched junction nucleotides: 4. The CDR3 sequence is 16 residues long. CDR1 and CDR2 from the germline V gene are SGHDT and YYEEEE. As DNA, the CDR3 is TGTGCCAGCAGCATACGACAGGGGGCAACTAATGAAAAACTGTTTTTT. It yields the protein CASSIRQGATNEKLFF.

This clonotype appeared a few times. J is TRBJ1-2 and V is TRBV6-4; no definite D call. CDR3 length: 11 amino acids. Germline V gives CDR1 MRHNA, CDR2 SNTAGT. The ends were cut back, 10 bases at V and 8 bases at J, with 14 bases in the middle. The CDR3 reads CATSDLRGYTF. In nucleotides, the CDR3 is TGTGCCACCTCAGACCTTCGCGGCTACACCTTC.

Ten or more counts support this clonotype. The chain recombines TRBV6-2 or TRBV6-3 with TRBJ2-5; the match to TRBD1 covers 7 bases. The CDR3 runs 14 residues. J was trimmed by 6 bases and V by 6 bases; bases with no gene match: 10. The germline CDR1 and CDR2 sequences are MNHEY and SVGEGT. The CDR3 DNA is TGTGCCAGCAGCTCCGGGACAGCGGCTAAGACCCAGTACTTC. It yields the protein CASSSGTAAKTQYF.

The table lists this clonotype with many counts. The V call is TRBV7-2, the J call TRBJ2-2; D not resolved. Germline-derived CDR1 and CDR2 are SGHTA and FQGNSA. Trimming removed 1 base from V and 3 bases from J, with 9 bases in between. The CDR3 is 15 amino acids. Here the CDR3 reads CASSLVLVDTGELFF. DNA of the CDR3: TGTGCCAGCAGCTTAGTTTTAGTAGACACCGGGGAGCTGTTTTTT. The variable domain in full, completed from reference TRBV7-2 and TRBJ2-2, reads GAGVSQSPSNKVTEKGKDVELRCDPISGHTALYWYRQSLGQGLEFLIYFQGNSAPDKSGLPSDRFSAERTGGSVSTLTIQRTQQEDSAVYLCASSLVLVDTGELFFGEGSRLTVL.

This clonotype was counted only a few times. J is TRBJ2-3 and V is TRBV7-9, with a weak D call TRBD2 (6 bases). Between the trimmed V and J ends, which lost 5 bases and 6 bases, there was a span of 15 bases. There are 14 residues in the CDR3. The germline V gene encodes CDR1 SEHNR and CDR2 FQNEAQ (reference sequence). The CDR3 DNA sequence: TGTGCCAGCAGCCCCGGGGGAATTTGGGATACGCAGTATTTT. Its protein is CASSPGGIWDTQYF. Full variable domain (outside the CDR3, taken from reference TRBV7-9 and TRBJ2-3): DTGVSQNPRHKITKRGQNVTFRCDPISEHNRLYWYRQTLGQGPEFLTYFQNEAQLEKSRLLSDRFSAERPKGSFSTLEIQRTEQGDSAMYLCASSPGGIWDTQYFGPGTRLTVL.

This clonotype was recorded at least ten times. The chain has TRBV7-2 and TRBJ2-3, with 15 nucleotides matching TRBD2. The J segment lost 3 bases and the V segment lost 3 bases, leaving 16 bases of the junction unmatched. CDR1 is SGHTA, CDR2 FQGNSA, per germline. The CDR3 consists of 21 residues. CDR3 in DNA: TGTGCCAGCAGCTTCCGGACTAGCGGGAGGGGGTTGACATGGGTGACAGATACGCAGTATTTT. The encoded protein is CASSFRTSGRGLTWVTDTQYF.

This clonotype occurred many times. The V and J genes are TRBV7-2 and TRBJ1-6; D perhaps matches TRBD1 (6 bases). The CDR3 loop spans 15 amino acids. V was shortened by 5 bases and J by 7 bases, with 15 bases between the two germline ends. Germline-derived CDR1 and CDR2 are SGHTA and FQGNSA. The CDR3 region has the DNA TGTGCCAGCAGCCCAGTTTCTAGGGGGAATTCACCCCTCCACTTT. Its protein is CASSPVSRGNSPLHF. Filled out from reference TRBV7-2 and TRBJ1-6, the complete variable domain reads GAGVSQSPSNKVTEKGKDVELRCDPISGHTALYWYRQSLGQGLEFLIYFQGNSAPDKSGLPSDRFSAERTGGSVSTLTIQRTQQEDSAVYLCASSPVSRGNSPLHFGNGTRLTVT.

This clonotype was seen ten or more times. The chain couples TRBV11-3 to TRBJ2-3; D possibly matches TRBD1 or TRBD2 (7 bases each). Trimming took off 5 bases at V and 1 base at J, with 19 bases between the two ends. The CDR3 is 17 amino acids. CDR1 and CDR2 (germline): SGHNT, YENEEA. CDR3 sequence: CASSQRAGGAGTDTQYF. CDR3 nucleotide sequence: TGTGCCAGCAGCCAAAGAGCAGGGGGGGCCGGCACAGATACGCAGTATTTT.

This clonotype was counted at least ten times. The chain couples TRBV7-9 to TRBJ1-4, with 8 bases identical to TRBD1. Germline CDR1 and CDR2: SEHNR and FQNEAQ (reference sequence). The ends lost 1 base at V and 5 bases at J; junction bases unmatched: 3. The CDR3 length is 15 residues. The CDR3 sequence: CASSLVGQGNEKLFF. Here the CDR3 DNA reads TGTGCCAGCAGCTTAGTCGGACAGGGCAATGAAAAACTGTTTTTT. The full variable domain, with the rest looked up from reference TRBV7-9 and TRBJ1-4, is DTGVSQNPRHKITKRGQNVTFRCDPISEHNRLYWYRQTLGQGPEFLTYFQNEAQLEKSRLLSDRFSAERPKGSFSTLEIQRTEQGDSAMYLCASSLVGQGNEKLFFGSGTQLSVL.

Many counts were recorded for this clonotype. This chain joins TRBV24-1 and TRBJ2-6; 8 positions agree with TRBD2. The J segment lost 1 base and the V segment lost 6 bases, leaving 1 base of the junction unmatched. The germline V gene has CDR1 KGHDR and CDR2 SFDVKD. The CDR3 is 15 residues long. The CDR3 loop reads CATSPGGSGANVLTF. In DNA, the CDR3 is TGTGCCACCAGTCCGGGAGGGTCTGGGGCCAACGTCCTGACTTTC.

This clonotype showed up many times. This chain joins TRBV6-6 and TRBJ2-4; 7 nucleotides line up with TRBD1. J was trimmed by 1 base and V by 3 bases; bases with no gene match: 6. Germline values: CDR1 MNHNY, CDR2 SVGAGI (reference sequence). The CDR3 is 16 residues long. Here the CDR3 reads CASSYEGARAKNIQYF. CDR3 in DNA: TGTGCCAGCAGTTATGAGGGGGCGCGGGCCAAAAACATTCAGTACTTC.

There are many counts of this clonotype. The chain is built from TRBV7-2 and TRBJ2-5, with TRBD2 matching over 9 bases. This CDR3 has 14 residues. The germline CDR1 and CDR2 sequences are SGHTA and FQGNSA. After removal of 3 bases from V and 5 bases from J, the junction contained 4 bases not matched to a gene. The CDR3 region is CASSFGGGAETQYF. The CDR3, as DNA: TGTGCCAGCAGCTTTGGCGGGGGGGCTGAGACCCAGTACTTC.